The clone carrying this T cell receptor beta chain was picked up one time. Its antigen is as yet unknown. Clones were sequenced by immunoSEQ multiplex PCR, and TCRdb holds only the in-frame ones, with some missing. Here the sample spans around 40,000 clones, around 83% being singletons. Per the germline V gene, CDR1 is SGHVS and CDR2 is FQNEAQ. With V trimmed by 1 base and J by 4 bases, 4 bases remained unmatched. The CDR3 length is 15 residues. The sample comes from a study of T cells in localized non-small cell lung cancer. Study-wide results and caveats: There was an association of higher blood T cell density with longer overall survival. When the top 100 tumor clones were examined, a median about 60 of them also appeared in the adjacent lung, which was paired and uninvolved. In uninvolved adjacent lung, T cell clonality reached its highest value, exceeding tumor. Without multi-region sequencing, intratumor heterogeneity could not be excluded.

The sample here was PBMCs, taken before any cancer treatment. The source is a man between 40 and 75 years old with stage II lung adenocarcinoma. The gene calls are TRBV7-8 and TRBJ1-5, with TRBD1 matching 7 bases. The DNA for the CDR3 is TGTGCCAGCAGCTTAGGGGACAGTCAAAATCAGCCCCAGCATTTT. It translates to CASSLGDSQNQPQHF.